This T cell receptor (beta chain) was recorded in a study of control samples from healthy donors and cancer patients. Only a few counts were recorded for this clone. Looked up from germline, CDR1 is SGDLS and CDR2 is YYNGEE. Trimming cost V 3 bases and J 2 bases, with 9 bases left between them. The CDR3 runs to 15 residues. TCRdb's copy holds only in-frame clones and misses some; the assay was immunoSEQ multiplex PCR. The sample lists more than 50,000 clones, approximately 85% occurring once. The origin of this receptor is a man in his forties in good health. Sequencing input: blood. The chain employs TRBV9 and TRBJ2-6, with D possibly matching TRBD2 (6 bases). The CDR3 coding sequence is TGTGCCAGCAGCGGGTGGGGGGCTGGGGCCAACGTCCTGACTTTC. It yields the protein CASSGWGAGANVLTF.